This T cell receptor (beta chain) was captured in a study of cytomegalovirus exposure and HLA in healthy donors. The CDR3 has 14 residues. The germline V gene encodes CDR1 SGHNT and CDR2 YENEEA. V lost 4 bases to trimming and J lost 2 bases; unmatched junction nucleotides: 3. Primers included in the PCR were 60 Vbeta and 13 Jbeta primers. TCRdb's table, derived via immunoSEQ multiplex PCR, lists solely in-frame clones and lacks some. The sample lists about 170,000 clones, approximately 78% seen once, with around 14% in the top ten. Sequenced input: PBMCs. The rearrangement uses TRBV11-3 and TRBJ2-7; 9 positions match TRBD1. The TCR originated in a woman between 50 and 59 years old in good health and CMV-seropositive. As DNA, the CDR3 is TGTGCCAGCAGCTCCGGGACAGGGACCTACGAGCAGTACTTC. Amino acids: CASSSGTGTYEQYF. The complete variable domain, with remaining parts taken from reference TRBV11-3 and TRBJ2-7, reads EAGVVQSPRYKIIEKKQPVAFWCNPISGHNTLYWYLQNLGQGPELLIRYENEEAVDDSQLPKDRFSAERLKGVDSTLKIQPAELGDSAVYLCASSSGTGTYEQYFGPGTRLTVT.